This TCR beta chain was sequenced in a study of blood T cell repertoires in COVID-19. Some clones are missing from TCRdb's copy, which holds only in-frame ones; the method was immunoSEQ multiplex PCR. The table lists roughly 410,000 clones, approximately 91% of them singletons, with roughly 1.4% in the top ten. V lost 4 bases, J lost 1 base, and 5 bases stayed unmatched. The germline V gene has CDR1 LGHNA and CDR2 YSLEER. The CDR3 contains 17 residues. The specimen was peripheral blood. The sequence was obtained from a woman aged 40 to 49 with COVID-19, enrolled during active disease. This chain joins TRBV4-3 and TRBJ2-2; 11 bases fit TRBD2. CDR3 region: CASSPRLAGLNTGELFF. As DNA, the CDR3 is TGCGCCAGCAGCCCCCGACTAGCGGGGCTGAACACCGGGGAGCTGTTTTTT.